The source of this T cell receptor beta chain is a study of shared clonotypes between healthy human individuals. Sequenced by immunoSEQ multiplex PCR; TCRdb stores in-frame clones only, minus some. The sample carries roughly 2.6 million clones, more than 80% recorded once. Study-wide points: Rarefaction showed sorted-subset sequencing was incomplete despite large depth. Naive CD4 clonotype sharing across several donors was 4% to 5.5%.

V was clipped by 6 bases and J by 2 bases; unmatched bases: 7. The CDR3 is 15 amino acids. Germline CDR1 SGHTA, CDR2 FQGNSA. This clone has just one count. Its antigen is unidentified. Sequenced: naive CD4+ T cells sorted from blood. Subset in this sample: CD45RA+ positively selected. The origin of this receptor is a man aged 18 to 29 in good health. The chain uses TRBV7-2 and TRBJ2-1; TRBD2 matches at 7 bases. The CDR3 region has the DNA TGTGCCAGCAGAGTGAGCGGGGATCCCTACAATGAGCAGTTCTTC. This gives the protein CASRVSGDPYNEQFF.